This record covers a single T cell receptor (beta chain). These data come from a study of CD8 T cells in Susac syndrome. Reverse transcription of about 0.45 to 1 ug RNA was performed with random hexamers. It was immunoSEQ multiplex PCR that amplified TCR beta CDR3 across 54 Vbeta and 13 Jbeta. From the immunoSEQ multiplex PCR reads, TCRdb called clonotypes with MiXCR, one entry per CDR3 protein. The sample records 150,000 to 200,000 distinct CDR3 sequences, approximately 93% being singletons. Trimming removed 3 bases at V and 12 bases at J, with 8 bases between. The CDR3 has 11 residues. The TCR sequence derives from a human donor with multiple sclerosis. Specimen: CD4+ T cells from PBMCs. This chain joins TRBV12-3 or TRBV12-4 and TRBJ2-2; unclear D gene. The CDR3 reads CASSFMGQLFF. The CDR3 nucleotides are TGTGCCAGCAGTTTTATGGGTCAGCTGTTTTTT.